This TCR beta chain was recovered during a study of blood T cell repertoires in COVID-19. Study-wide context: In each case, the material was cDNA or gDNA derived from T cells, B-cell-depleted T cells, or PBMCs.

Adults between about 18 and 95 years of age took part from 24 US areas. Recovery meant two consecutive negative NP/OP PCR tests, professional clearance, or resolved symptoms. Data came from immunoSEQ multiplex PCR; TCRdb stores just in-frame clones and leaves some out. The repertoire has around 370,000 clones, 70% to 90% of them found once; the top ten carry 1.2%. CDR1 is WNHNN and CDR2 is SYGVQD in the germline V gene (reference sequence). V was trimmed by 3 bases and J by 0 bases, leaving 12 bases between them. The CDR3 is made up of 16 amino acids. The specimen sequenced was PBMCs or T cells enriched from blood (not recorded which). The sequence was collected from a woman aged 18-35 years who had recovered from COVID-19. The chain uses TRBV10-1 and TRBJ1-3; D not certain. CDR3 amino acids: CASSEKVTNSGNTIYF. DNA for the CDR3: TGCGCCAGCAGTGAAAAAGTTACTAACTCTGGAAACACCATATATTTT.